These 26 T cell receptor beta chains came from one sample sequenced in a study of control samples from healthy donors and cancer patients. The protocol was immunoSEQ multiplex PCR, while the TCRdb copy is restricted to in-frame clones and leaves out a portion. The table records under 50,000 clones, approximately 89% of them present only once. Input material: PBMCs. The receptors derive from a woman aged 60-75 years with lung cancer.

V usage is TRBV11-3 and J usage is TRBJ2-7, with D possibly matching TRBD1 (5 bases). The CDR3 runs 13 residues. Looked up from germline, CDR1 is SGHNT and CDR2 is YENEEA. V lost 5 bases to trimming and J lost 5 bases, with 13 bases between them. CDR3 loop: CASSVDLGDEQYF. In DNA form, the CDR3 reads TGTGCCAGCAGCGTGGACCTAGGGGACGAGCAGTACTTC. Together with reference TRBV11-3 and TRBJ2-7, the CDR3 gives the full variable domain: EAGVVQSPRYKIIEKKQPVAFWCNPISGHNTLYWYLQNLGQGPELLIRYENEEAVDDSQLPKDRFSAERLKGVDSTLKIQPAELGDSAVYLCASSVDLGDEQYFGPGTRLTVT.

The gene calls are TRBV27 and TRBJ2-2; 12 nucleotides line up with TRBD2. The CDR3 length is 19 residues. Germline trimming cut 7 bases from V and 1 base from J; bases unmatched to any gene: 13. Germline values: CDR1 MNHEY, CDR2 SMNVEV (reference sequence). The DNA of the CDR3 is TGTGCCAGCAAAAGGGGCGCTAGCGGGAGGGCTCTGAACACCGGGGAGCTGTTTTTT. Encoded protein: CASKRGASGRALNTGELFF.

The chain couples TRBV6-6 to TRBJ2-7, with 9 bases fitting TRBD2. The J segment lost 6 bases and the V segment lost 6 bases, leaving 9 bases of the junction unmatched. Per the germline V gene, CDR1 is MNHNY and CDR2 is SVGAGI (reference sequence). This CDR3 is 14 amino acids long. The DNA of the CDR3 is TGTGCCAGCAGCCCCCTAGCGGGAAAGGGCGAGCAGTACTTC. Protein product: CASSPLAGKGEQYF.

J is TRBJ2-2 and V is TRBV28, with 7 bases identical to TRBD2. V trimming: 1 base; J trimming: 7 bases; junction bases outside the gene matches: 9. The germline CDR1 and CDR2 sequences are MDHEN and SYDVKM. This CDR3 comprises 16 residues. DNA for the CDR3: TGTGCCAGCAGTTTATCTACCTTTACTAGCGTCGGGGAGCTGTTTTTT. As protein: CASSLSTFTSVGELFF.

This chain links TRBV6-5 with TRBJ2-1; D is possibly TRBD2 (6 bases). Trimming shortened V by 0 bases and J by 9 bases, and 12 bases separated the two germline ends. The CDR3 loop spans 14 amino acids. From germline, CDR1 is MNHEY and CDR2 SVGAGI. CDR3: CASSYSKPSVEQFF. The CDR3 region has the DNA TGTGCCAGCAGTTACTCCAAGCCTAGCGTTGAGCAGTTCTTC.

V usage is TRBV5-1 and J usage is TRBJ2-6; D unresolved. The V and J ends lost 7 bases and 1 base respectively, with 12 bases between them. The CDR3 length is 15 residues. From germline, CDR1 is SGHRS and CDR2 YFSETQ. CDR3 nucleotide sequence: TGCGCCAGCGCCTTTGGAGCATCTGGGGCCAACGTCCTGACTTTC. Amino acid sequence: CASAFGASGANVLTF.

The table lists this clone with a few counts. The J gene is TRBJ2-7, the V gene TRBV5-4, with 7 bases aligning to TRBD1. V lost 4 bases to trimming and J lost 5 bases; unmatched junction nucleotides: 6. Germline assignment: CDR1 SGHNT and CDR2 YYREEE (reference sequence). The CDR3 has 13 amino acids. CDR3 coding DNA: TGTGCCAGCAGCCTCAGGGGGTACGACGAGCAGTACTTC. It specifies CASSLRGYDEQYF.

In this sample, this clone turned up once. The chain uses TRBV29-1 and TRBJ2-5, with unresolved D. This CDR3 spans 13 amino acids. The germline V gene has CDR1 SQVTM and CDR2 ANQGSEA. Deletions cut 4 bases from V and 2 bases from J, with 11 bases between. CDR3 sequence reads: CSVVWARQETQYF. The DNA for the CDR3 is TGCAGCGTTGTCTGGGCCAGACAAGAGACCCAGTACTTC.

Concerning this clone itself: Within the sample, other DNA sequences also encode this same CDR3. The chain joins TRBV15 to TRBJ1-5; 8 bases are shared with TRBD1. Germline V gives CDR1 LNHNV, CDR2 YYDKDF (reference sequence). Trimming removed 4 bases from V and 9 bases from J; junction bases left unmatched: 11. CDR3 length: 15 residues. The CDR3 region has the DNA TGTGCCACCAGCATTGGGACAGGAGGATTTCGGCCCCAGCATTTT. Residues: CATSIGTGGFRPQHF.

The chain is built from TRBV6-1 and TRBJ2-7; a possible D gene is TRBD1 (5 bases). Trimming took 2 bases from V and 4 from J, leaving 6 bases between them. CDR3 size: 12 residues. The germline CDR1 and CDR2 sequences are MNHNS and SASEGT. The CDR3 nucleotides are TGTGCCAGCAGTGAACAGGGTTACGAGCAGTACTTC. Its protein is CASSEQGYEQYF.

This clone was seen a few times. The chain couples TRBV6-5 to TRBJ2-3, with 12 bases fitting TRBD1. J was trimmed by 4 bases and V by 2 bases; bases with no gene match: 1. Germline CDR1 and CDR2: MNHEY and SVGAGI. The CDR3 spans 15 residues. CDR3: CASSYGTGGADTQYF. The CDR3 DNA reads as TGTGCCAGCAGTTACGGGACAGGGGGCGCAGATACGCAGTATTTT.

The chain carries TRBV11-3 and TRBJ2-7; 7 bases align to TRBD1. Per the germline V gene, CDR1 is SGHNT and CDR2 is YENEEA. This CDR3 region has 15 residues. With 1 base clipped from V and 3 bases from J, the junction kept 6 bases outside the gene matches. The CDR3 DNA reads TGTGCCAGCAGCTTAGGGGCAGGGGGATTCTACGAGCAGTACTTC. Protein product: CASSLGAGGFYEQYF.

Notes on this clone: This same CDR3 is encoded by further DNA sequences in the sample. The rearrangement links TRBV12-3 or TRBV12-4 to TRBJ1-2; D gene unclear. This CDR3 has 13 residues. Trimming took 6 bases from V and 2 from J, leaving 10 bases between them. This chain's CDR3 is CASSLSGNYGYTF. DNA for the CDR3: TGTGCCAGCAGCCTCTCGGGGAACTATGGCTACACCTTC.

This chain connects TRBV5-6 to TRBJ2-3; TRBD2 matches at 8 bases. V shed 4 bases and J 0 bases; nucleotides not matched to a gene: 13. This CDR3 is built from 18 residues. Germline V lookup: CDR1 SGHDT, CDR2 YYEEEE. The CDR3 sequence is CASSHGGEYVVSTDTQYF. CDR3 nucleotides: TGTGCCAGCAGCCACGGGGGGGAATACGTTGTAAGCACAGATACGCAGTATTTT.

Only one count was recorded for this clone. The V call is TRBV7-2, the J call TRBJ2-3; D perhaps matches TRBD2 (5 bases). Germline CDR1 and CDR2: SGHTA and FQGNSA. This CDR3 is 15 amino acids long. The V gene lost 1 base and the J gene lost 4 bases, with 12 bases spanning the gap. CDR3 nucleotides: TGTGCCAGCAGCTTAGTGGGAGACGATGCAGATACGCAGTATTTT. Protein product: CASSLVGDDADTQYF.

The genes are TRBV30 and TRBJ1-1; TRBD1 might be the D (5 bases). In germline, CDR1 is GTSNPN, CDR2 SVGIG (reference sequence). V was cut by 2 bases and J by 5 bases, with 12 bases left in between. CDR3 length: 13 residues. The DNA of the CDR3 is TGTGCCTGGAGTTTTGGTAAGGGGACTGAAGCTTTCTTT. This translates into CAWSFGKGTEAFF.

The rearrangement uses TRBV7-3 and TRBJ2-2; 7 bases line up with TRBD2. The CDR3 runs 15 residues. Germline loops: CDR1 SGHTA, CDR2 FQGTGA. V dropped 5 bases and J dropped 2; count of bases not matched to a gene: 5. CDR3 sequence: CASSQGAGNTGELFF. The CDR3, as DNA: TGTGCCAGCAGCCAAGGAGCGGGAAACACCGGGGAGCTGTTTTTT.

J is TRBJ2-5 and V is TRBV28, with D possibly matching TRBD1 (7 bases). This CDR3 is 14 amino acids long. Trimming removed 5 bases at V and 4 bases at J, with 14 bases between. CDR1 and CDR2 from the germline V gene are MDHEN and SYDVKM. CDR3 sequence reads: CASSGGTVGETQYF. The CDR3 DNA reads TGTGCCAGCAGTGGGGGGACAGTCGGAGAGACCCAGTACTTC. Based on the CDR3 plus reference TRBV28 and TRBJ2-5, the full variable domain is DVKVTQSSRYLVKRTGEKVFLECVQDMDHENMFWYRQDPGLGLRLIYFSYDVKMKEKGDIPEGYSVSREKKERFSLILESASTNQTSMYLCASSGGTVGETQYFGPGTRLLVL.

This clone was picked up one time. The chain carries TRBV6-1 and TRBJ2-1; 7 bases match TRBD2. CDR3 length: 14 amino acids. The V segment lost 3 bases and the J segment 6 bases; nucleotides outside the gene matches: 5. The germline CDR1 and CDR2 sequences are MNHNS and SASEGT. In nucleotides, the CDR3 is TGTGCCAGCAGTGAGGGGGGGGGTCCCAATGAGCAGTTCTTC. Residues: CASSEGGGPNEQFF.

The chain joins TRBV2 to TRBJ1-2; D uncertain. Deletions cut 6 bases from V and 4 bases from J, with 9 bases between. CDR1 and CDR2 from the germline V gene are SNHLY and FYNNEI. CDR3 size: 12 residues. CDR3 amino acids: CASRAIGYGYTF. DNA of the CDR3: TGTGCCAGCAGGGCTATTGGCTATGGCTACACCTTC.

This clone has only a few counts. This chain links TRBV7-2 with TRBJ2-5, with 8 bases identical to TRBD2. Losses at the gene ends were 5 bases for V and 6 bases for J; bases not matched to a gene: 11. The germline V gene encodes CDR1 SGHTA and CDR2 FQGNSA. This CDR3 has 15 amino acids. In DNA form, the CDR3 reads TGTGCCAGCAGCCCCTGGACTAGCAGACAGCAGACCCAGTACTTC. Amino acid sequence: CASSPWTSRQQTQYF.

The gene calls are TRBV5-1 and TRBJ2-7, with 11 bases fitting TRBD1. The CDR3 has 16 residues. V dropped 6 bases and J dropped 3; count of bases not matched to a gene: 11. The germline V gene encodes CDR1 SGHRS and CDR2 YFSETQ. As DNA, the CDR3 is TGCGCCAGCAACATGGGGAGCGGGACAGGGGGCTACGAGCAGTACTTC. Its translation: CASNMGSGTGGYEQYF.

The chain links TRBV24-1 to TRBJ2-7; D gene ambiguous. V was cut by 4 bases and J by 4 bases, with 4 bases left in between. The CDR3 length is 11 residues. Looked up from germline, CDR1 is KGHDR and CDR2 is SFDVKD. CDR3 protein: CATSDRYEQYF. The CDR3 bases are TGTGCCACCAGTGACAGGTACGAGCAGTACTTC.

This clone was seen a handful of times. The sample holds other DNA sequences that translate to the same CDR3. This chain connects TRBV9 to TRBJ2-3; unclear D gene. Looked up from germline, CDR1 is SGDLS and CDR2 is YYNGEE. The V end was cut by 0 bases, the J end by 0 bases, with 11 bases between. The CDR3 runs to 16 residues. Here the CDR3 reads CASSVARSTSTDTQYF. CDR3 DNA: TGTGCCAGCAGCGTAGCAAGGAGCACTAGCACAGATACGCAGTATTTT.

In its sample, this clone was seen once. V usage is TRBV28 and J usage is TRBJ1-5, with D possibly matching TRBD1 (5 bases). This CDR3 contains 14 residues. V lost 6 bases and J 2 bases, leaving 11 bases between the germline ends. Looked up from germline, CDR1 is MDHEN and CDR2 is SYDVKM. Written as DNA, the CDR3 is TGTGCCAGCAGGGACAAATTCGGCAATCAGCCCCAGCATTTT. Translation: CASRDKFGNQPQHF.

This sequence joins TRBV24-1 and TRBJ2-2; D gene unclear. Deletions cut 1 base from V and 1 base from J, with 6 bases between. The CDR3 runs 15 residues. Germline V gives CDR1 KGHDR, CDR2 SFDVKD. CDR3 sequence (DNA): TGTGCCACCAGTGATTTATCCGGGAACACCGGGGAGCTGTTTTTT. Protein sequence: CATSDLSGNTGELFF.